Detailed here is one T cell receptor beta chain. Its recognized antigen is unknown. No quality values exist for individual bases; no much larger clone is one base distant. The sample comes from a study of T cell changes during pregnancy in multiple sclerosis (dated by TCRdb to between 2018 and 2021). Some background on the complete study: Changes in the T cell repertoire over the course of pregnancy were examined in this study in women with multiple sclerosis.

CDR1 and CDR2 are read off the germline V gene as ENHRY and SYGVKD. Here V drops 2 bases and J drops 1 base, and the junction holds 4 bases not matched to any gene. Including the terminal cysteine and phenylalanine, the CDR3 comprises 16 residues. The only DNA kept is the CDR3, 48 bases in frame from the first base. Libraries were prepared through the immunoSEQ multiplex PCR assay. Imported from immuneACCESS, the table was reduced by TCRdb to in-frame sequences with V and J called. These copies leave out some clones; in studies compared against another copy, an unresolved V gene accounts for under half, and the cause of the remainder is not known. The sample contains tens of thousands of clones, 92% of them found a single time. The ten largest clones represent approximately 1.5% of the sample.

Specimen: peripheral blood, collected in the second trimester of pregnancy. Here the chain combines TRBV10-3 and TRBJ1-2, and 10 bases in between align with TRBD1. This TCR derives from a female donor in good health, enrolled as a control in a pregnancy study. DNA sequence: TGTGCCATCAGTGAGCGGGGGACAGGGGATAACTATGGCTACACCTTC. This gives the protein CAISERGTGDNYGYTF.